This paragraph covers one TCR beta chain sequence. Its antigen is not known. A second PCR, run for roughly 7 to 12 cycles, used a sample-barcoded 5' primer plus a J-beta primer mix. One entry per CDR3 protein, called by TCRdb with MiXCR from the 5' RACE reads. The data hold 800,000 to 950,000 distinct CDR3 sequences, with approximately 32% observed a single time. This sample is part of a study of blood T cells in healthy people across ages. Regarding the study as a whole: Expanded clonotype shifts may have been confounded, as the donors had an unknown CMV status.

The same data also went into a second study, on T cells of mothers and their children. This second study notes: cDNA synthesis used all extracted RNA, 1.5 ug per 15 ul.

This TCR was recovered from a woman between 40 and 50 years old in good health. Sequencing was done on a sample of blood.

The CDR3 DNA is TGTGCCAGCAACGAAGCGGGGGGGCCAAACATTCGGTACTTC. Amino acids: CASNEAGGPNIRYF. The gene calls are TRBV6-1 and TRBJ2-7, with 10 bases identical to TRBD2. The V segment lost 7 bases and the J segment 12 bases; nucleotides outside the gene matches: 15. The CDR3 sequence is 14 residues long. Germline CDR1 is MNHNS and CDR2 is SASEGT.